Listed below are T cell receptor beta chains from one sample, sequenced in a study of post-analysis software for immune sequencing data. TCRdb used MiXCR to reprocess the PCR reads, holding one entry per CDR3 protein. This table has roughly 650,000 distinct CDR3 sequences, 55% to 70% appearing once. The specimen sequenced was blood. These receptors all stem from a girl aged 2 to 9 with multiple sclerosis. The CDR3 runs from the conserved cysteine through the conserved F or W. D genes are given only for firm matches. Size is stated for part of the rows, as once, few or many counts, or as a class when the clone is expanded.

cdr3_nt,cdr3_aa,v_call,j_call,clone_size,d_call
TGTGCCAGCAGCTTAGCAGGAGTGGAATCACCCCTCCACTTT,CASSLAGVESPLHF,TRBV7-9,TRBJ1-6,NA,NA
TGTGCCAGCAGCTGGGACGGCGCGATCTATGGCTACACCTTC,CASSWDGAIYGYTF,TRBV12-3/TRBV12-4,TRBJ1-2,NA,NA
TGTGCCACCGGGGACCGCGCGAAGCACTATGAGCAGTTCTTC,CATGDRAKHYEQFF,TRBV6-2/TRBV6-3,TRBJ2-1,NA,NA
TGCGCCAGCAGCCTACTGGGACAGGGGAGTTGGGAAGAGACCCAGTACTTC,CASSLLGQGSWEETQYF,TRBV4-1,TRBJ2-5,NA,TRBD1
TGTGCCAGCAGTTACTCCACCGCATTTCAAGGGAATGAAAAACTGTTTTTT,CASSYSTAFQGNEKLFF,TRBV6-5,TRBJ1-4,few,NA
TGCAGCGTTGAAGAGGCCGGGCGGCATGAAAAACTGTTTTTT,CSVEEAGRHEKLFF,TRBV29-1,TRBJ1-4,NA,NA
TGTGCCAGCAGTTTCCCAGGGGGCGGGGAGACCCAGTACTTC,CASSFPGGGETQYF,TRBV12-3/TRBV12-4,TRBJ2-5,few,TRBD1
TGTGCCAGCAGCCCAGGGGGATCGGATTCACCCCTCCACTTT,CASSPGGSDSPLHF,TRBV12-3/TRBV12-4,TRBJ1-6,NA,TRBD1
TGTGCCAGCAGTTTAGGCGCGGGAGACCAAGAGACCCAGTACTTC,CASSLGAGDQETQYF,TRBV12-3/TRBV12-4,TRBJ2-5,NA,TRBD2
TGTGCCAGCAGCTTTCTCGGGAGGGATACGCAGTATTTT,CASSFLGRDTQYF,TRBV5-6,TRBJ2-3,NA,TRBD2
TGTGCCAGCAGCTTTAACCAGGCTGAATACGAGCAGTACTTC,CASSFNQAEYEQYF,TRBV11-2,TRBJ2-7,NA,NA
TGTGCCACCACGGTCTTCGCAGATACGCAGTATTTT,CATTVFADTQYF,TRBV2,TRBJ2-3,once,NA
TGTGCCAGCAGTTTACGGGGTAGAGTAATGACTAGCGCAGATACGCAGTATTTT,CASSLRGRVMTSADTQYF,TRBV27,TRBJ2-3,NA,TRBD2